The 13 T cell receptor beta chains listed next were all sequenced from one sample in a study of identical twins. TCRdb fed the 5' RACE reads into MiXCR, producing one record per CDR3 protein. The repertoire consists of hundreds of thousands of distinct CDR3 sequences, with roughly 6% occurring once and the leading ten covering roughly 2%. The sequenced sample was naive T cells sorted from blood. These TCRs come from a man aged 18 to 30 in good health.

This clonotype was recorded at least ten times. The chain joins TRBV20-1 to TRBJ2-7, with unresolved D. CDR1 DFQATT and CDR2 SNEGSKA come from the germline V gene (reference sequence). The CDR3 runs to 14 residues. The V and J ends lost 0 bases and 0 bases respectively, with 9 bases between them. CDR3 region: CSARERYSSYEQYF. CDR3 bases: TGCAGTGCTAGAGAGCGGTACAGCTCCTACGAGCAGTACTTC.

This clonotype has a handful of counts. The genes are TRBV29-1 and TRBJ2-5; D is uncertain. The CDR3 extends over 14 amino acids. Germline assignment: CDR1 SQVTM and CDR2 ANQGSEA. V was shortened by 3 bases and J by 7 bases, with 18 bases between the two germline ends. As DNA, the CDR3 is TGCAGCGTTGACAGCGACCAGAGAGAGTGGACCCAGTACTTC. Translating gives CSVDSDQREWTQYF.

Only a few counts were recorded for this clonotype. This rearrangement joins TRBV6-1 to TRBJ1-2; D not certain. The CDR3 length is 15 residues. Trimming shortened V by 6 bases and J by 6 bases, and 20 bases separated the two germline ends. Germline V lookup: CDR1 MNHNS, CDR2 SASEGT. DNA for the CDR3: TGTGCCAGCAGGTTTAACAGCAACCCCCTAGATGGCTACACCTTC. Its protein product is CASRFNSNPLDGYTF.

The chain recombines TRBV20-1 with TRBJ1-5; 7 bases fit TRBD1. Germline trimming cut 0 bases from V and 7 bases from J; bases unmatched to any gene: 12. CDR1 DFQATT and CDR2 SNEGSKA come from the germline V gene (reference sequence). The CDR3 loop spans 16 amino acids. The CDR3 bases are TGCAGTGCTAGAGATCATCGACAGGGAGTAGGACAGCCCCAGCATTTT. Translating it yields CSARDHRQGVGQPQHF.

This clonotype was observed many times. The chain carries TRBV18 and TRBJ1-1; the D is unclear. Between the trimmed V and J ends, which lost 6 bases and 8 bases, there was a span of 16 bases. There are 13 residues in the CDR3. The germline V gene encodes CDR1 KGHSH and CDR2 LQKENI. CDR3 DNA: TGTGCCAGCTCTCCAACGGTTTCGGGGGAAGCTTTCTTT. Its protein product is CASSPTVSGEAFF. Full variable domain (remainder filled in from reference TRBV18 and TRBJ1-1): NAGVMQNPRHLVRRRGQEARLRCSPMKGHSHVYWYRQLPEEGLKFMVYLQKENIIDESGMPKERFSAEFPKEGPSILRIQQVVRGDSAAYFCASSPTVSGEAFFGQGTRLTVV.

This clonotype was seen a few times. V and J are TRBV5-1 and TRBJ2-1, with 8 bases identical to TRBD2. The CDR3 sequence is 15 residues long. Germline loops: CDR1 SGHRS, CDR2 YFSETQ. After removal of 5 bases from V and 3 bases from J, the junction contained 7 bases not matched to a gene. The chain's CDR3 is CASRVAGMDYNEQFF. DNA for the CDR3: TGCGCCAGCAGGGTAGCGGGGATGGACTACAATGAGCAGTTCTTC.

Many counts were recorded for this clonotype. This chain connects TRBV29-1 to TRBJ2-7; 7 nucleotides match TRBD1. The ends lost 8 bases at V and 2 bases at J; junction bases unmatched: 12. The germline V gene encodes CDR1 SQVTM and CDR2 ANQGSEA. The length of the CDR3 is 14 residues. This CDR3 is CSLRGSPPPYEQYV. CDR3 sequence (DNA): TGCAGCCTCAGGGGGAGTCCCCCCCCCTACGAGCAGTACGTC.

The chain links TRBV14 to TRBJ2-7, with TRBD1 identical over 10 bases. There are 15 residues in the CDR3. With 3 bases clipped from V and 5 bases from J, the junction kept 7 bases outside the gene matches. Germline CDR1 and CDR2: SGHDN and FVKESK. The CDR3 loop is CASSQIRDRGNEQYF. In DNA form, the CDR3 reads TGTGCCAGCAGCCAGATCCGGGACAGGGGCAACGAGCAGTACTTC.

This clonotype was observed a few times. One junction end disagrees with the germline gene, perhaps due to a read error. The chain uses TRBV12-3 or TRBV12-4 and TRBJ2-4; D possibly corresponds to TRBD2 (6 bases). This CDR3 contains 16 residues. For the CDR3, the DNA is TGTGCCAGCAGCTTAGGGACTCCCCTAACCAAAAACATTCAGTACTTC. Protein product: CASSLGTPLTKNIQYF.

Only a few counts were recorded for this clonotype. The gene calls are TRBV4-1 and TRBJ2-1, with unresolved D. Germline CDR1 reads MGHRA; CDR2 reads YSYEKL. The length of the CDR3 is 14 residues. Trimming shortened V by 5 bases and J by 10 bases, and 18 bases separated the two germline ends. For the CDR3, the DNA is TGCGCCAGCAGCGGAACTAAACCAGACCCGGAGCAGTTCTTC. This encodes CASSGTKPDPEQFF.

This chain joins TRBV6-6 and TRBJ2-1; D call uncertain. The CDR3 loop spans 12 amino acids. The germline V and J ends were trimmed by 9 bases and 7 bases, with 13 bases remaining between them. CDR1 and CDR2 from the germline V gene are MNHNY and SVGAGI (reference sequence). The CDR3 coding sequence is TGTGCCAGTGTGACTCCGCGGAATGAGCAGTTCTTC. Protein sequence: CASVTPRNEQFF.

This clonotype was recorded at least ten times. The chain recombines TRBV10-3 with TRBJ2-1, with a possible D match to TRBD2 (5 bases). Trimming cost V 8 bases and J 5 bases, with 10 bases left between them. Germline-derived CDR1 and CDR2 are ENHRY and SYGVKD. CDR3 length: 12 residues. The DNA of the CDR3 is TGTGCCATCTTGACGGGAAACAATGAGCAGTTCTTC. Residues: CAILTGNNEQFF.

This chain connects TRBV7-2 to TRBJ2-2; D may be TRBD2 (5 bases). Trimming pared 4 bases from V and 1 base from J, leaving 10 bases between. In germline, CDR1 is SGHTA, CDR2 FQGNSA. The CDR3 is 15 amino acids. This CDR3 is CASSSEGGNTGELFF. CDR3 nucleotide sequence: TGTGCCAGCAGCTCCGAGGGTGGGAACACCGGGGAGCTGTTTTTT. Filled out from reference TRBV7-2 and TRBJ2-2, the complete variable domain reads GAGVSQSPSNKVTEKGKDVELRCDPISGHTALYWYRQSLGQGLEFLIYFQGNSAPDKSGLPSDRFSAERTGGSVSTLTIQRTQQEDSAVYLCASSSEGGNTGELFFGEGSRLTVL.